The clone carrying this T cell receptor (beta chain) was observed a few times. No antigen is known for it. This record comes from a study of cytomegalovirus exposure and HLA in healthy donors. The overall study: For the roughly 390 genotyped donors, 80% to 90% fell within the Caucasian-associated ancestry cluster.

Study-wide results and caveats: A later analysis linked some 17,000 TCR beta sequences to HLA alleles at 0.05 false discovery rate.

This CDR3 spans 17 amino acids. Germline V gene sequence: CDR1 MNHEY, CDR2 SMNVEV (reference sequence). V shed 9 bases and J shed 0 bases, with 23 bases lying between them. Amplification used 60 Vbeta primers and 13 Jbeta primers. Measured with immunoSEQ multiplex PCR; TCRdb has only the in-frame clones, and not every one. The table records around 100,000 clones, approximately 7.1% of them present only once. Healthy people donating bone marrow made up the donors. The chain joins TRBV27 to TRBJ1-1, with a weak D call TRBD1 (6 bases). The sequencing input was PBMCs. This clonotype originated in a man in his forties or fifties in good health and CMV-seronegative. CDR3 in DNA: TGTGCCAGTGCTACAAGGGGGGGTAATGGGATGAACACTGAAGCTTTCTTT. The encoded protein is CASATRGGNGMNTEAFF.